This is a list of T cell receptor beta chains from one sample in a study of CD8 T cells in Susac syndrome. Using its own MiXCR run on the immunoSEQ multiplex PCR reads, TCRdb lists one record per CDR3 protein. The sample has roughly 250,000 distinct CDR3 sequences; 90% to 97% are singletons. The sequencing sample was made of CD4+ T cells from PBMCs. All receptors derive from a human donor with Susac syndrome. CDR3s include the opening cysteine and the closing phenylalanine or tryptophan. Fields, in order: V gene, clone size, J gene, D gene, CDR3 protein, CDR3 DNA. The D gene is left open where the match is weak. The size of a clone is reported for some rows only, either as once, few or many, or as a class for expanded clones.

TRBV15	.	TRBJ2-1	.	CATSRDPGVYNEQFF	TGTGCCACCAGCAGAGACCCCGGAGTATACAATGAGCAGTTCTTC
TRBV20-1	.	TRBJ2-1	.	CSATEDSEQFF	TGCAGTGCTACTGAGGACTCCGAGCAGTTCTTC
TRBV7-3	.	TRBJ2-1	.	CASSRGGRAYNEQFF	TGTGCCAGCAGCCGAGGTGGCAGGGCATACAATGAGCAGTTCTTC
TRBV28	.	TRBJ2-6	.	CASSLENSGANVLTF	TGTGCCAGCAGTTTAGAGAACTCTGGGGCCAACGTCCTGACTTTC
TRBV4-1	.	TRBJ2-7	TRBD2	CASSQDPTTSGAYEQYF	TGCGCCAGCAGCCAAGACCCTACGACTAGCGGGGCCTACGAGCAGTACTTC
TRBV20-1	.	TRBJ2-3	TRBD1	CSARGGQGRRDTQYF	TGCAGTGCTAGGGGAGGACAGGGGAGGAGAGATACGCAGTATTTT
TRBV19	.	TRBJ2-4	.	CASSILPGTNIQYF	TGTGCCAGTAGTATTTTGCCCGGGACAAACATTCAGTACTTC
TRBV12-3/TRBV12-4	few	TRBJ2-1	.	CASSLAGGYNEQFF	TGTGCCAGCAGTTTGGCTGGAGGCTACAATGAGCAGTTCTTC
TRBV29-1	.	TRBJ2-6	.	CSVAPLSGANVLTF	TGCAGCGTTGCACCCCTCTCTGGGGCCAACGTCCTGACTTTC
TRBV29-1	.	TRBJ2-2	TRBD1	CSVTTTGPQPNTGELFF	TGCAGCGTTACGACGACAGGGCCACAACCGAACACCGGGGAGCTGTTTTTT
TRBV14	.	TRBJ2-7	.	CASRKARGGEQYF	TGTGCCAGCAGAAAAGCCCGGGGTGGCGAGCAGTACTTC
TRBV9	.	TRBJ2-7	.	CASSVGNDYEQYF	TGTGCCAGCAGCGTAGGGAATGACTACGAGCAGTACTTC
TRBV24-1	.	TRBJ2-5	.	CATSRGDQETQYF	TGTGCCACCTCGCGTGGGGACCAAGAGACCCAGTACTTC
TRBV9	.	TRBJ1-2	.	CASSVDSARWDYGYTF	TGTGCCAGCAGCGTAGACTCGGCCAGATGGGATTATGGCTACACCTTC
TRBV6-6	.	TRBJ2-1	TRBD1	CASSTNRGRLIDEQFF	TGTGCCAGCAGTACCAACAGGGGGCGCTTAATTGATGAGCAGTTCTTC
TRBV20-1	.	TRBJ2-2	.	CSAGEARGTGELFF	TGCAGTGCTGGGGAGGCCCGAGGCACCGGGGAGCTGTTTTTT
TRBV5-4	.	TRBJ2-1	TRBD2	CASRKVSGRADEQFF	TGTGCCAGCAGGAAGGTTAGCGGGAGGGCCGATGAGCAGTTCTTC
TRBV30	.	TRBJ2-5	TRBD2	CAWSGLVRGTQYF	TGTGCCTGGAGCGGACTAGTTCGAGGGACCCAGTACTTC
TRBV3-1	.	TRBJ2-7	.	CASSHRSGGVEQYF	TGTGCCAGCAGCCATCGCAGTGGAGGGGTCGAGCAGTACTTC
TRBV11-3	.	TRBJ1-5	.	CASSWTVNQPQHF	TGTGCCAGCAGTTGGACCGTCAATCAGCCCCAGCATTTT
TRBV20-1	.	TRBJ2-7	.	CSATHSKAGSYEQYF	TGCAGTGCAACTCACTCGAAGGCGGGATCCTACGAGCAGTACTTC
TRBV24-1	.	TRBJ1-5	.	CATSDLWSNQPQHF	TGTGCCACCAGTGATTTGTGGAGCAATCAGCCCCAGCATTTT
TRBV5-1	.	TRBJ1-1	TRBD1	CASSPTGWGTEAFF	TGCGCCAGCAGCCCGACAGGGTGGGGCACTGAAGCTTTCTTT
TRBV7-9	.	TRBJ2-7	.	CASSLLGQALANEQYF	TGTGCCAGCAGCCTCCTGGGACAGGCACTAGCGAACGAGCAGTACTTC
TRBV7-3	.	TRBJ1-2	.	CASSLRPEGGANYGYTF	TGTGCCAGCAGCTTGAGACCTGAAGGGGGAGCTAACTATGGCTACACCTTC
TRBV7-9	.	TRBJ2-5	TRBD2	CASSELFGRDIQETQYF	TGTGCCAGCAGCGAACTCTTCGGGAGGGACATACAAGAGACCCAGTACTTC
TRBV30	once	TRBJ2-1	.	CAWSELREQFF	TGTGCCTGGAGTGAGCTTCGTGAGCAGTTCTTC
TRBV29-1	.	TRBJ2-1	TRBD1	CSARDRGLNNEQFF	TGCAGCGCCCGGGACAGGGGGCTAAACAATGAGCAGTTCTTC
TRBV19	few	TRBJ2-3	.	CASRTGSTDTQYF	TGTGCCAGTAGGACAGGAAGCACAGATACGCAGTATTTT
TRBV3-1	once	TRBJ2-7	.	CASSQLASYEQYF	TGTGCCAGCAGCCAACTCGCGTCCTACGAGCAGTACTTC
TRBV24-1	.	TRBJ2-7	.	CATLGQHISYEQYF	TGTGCCACACTAGGACAGCACATCTCCTACGAGCAGTACTTC
TRBV7-3	.	TRBJ1-2	.	CASSLDGNYGYTF	TGTGCCAGCAGCTTGGACGGCAACTATGGCTACACCTTC
TRBV14	.	TRBJ1-2	TRBD1	CASSQDTGGIYGYTF	TGTGCCAGCAGCCAAGATACAGGGGGAATCTATGGCTACACCTTC
TRBV2	.	TRBJ1-2	.	CASRLTGANYGYTF	TGTGCCAGCAGGTTGACAGGCGCTAACTATGGCTACACCTTC
TRBV28	.	TRBJ2-7	.	CASIGPYEQYF	TGTGCCAGCATCGGGCCTTACGAGCAGTACTTC
TRBV27	once	TRBJ2-7	TRBD2	CASSTLSGKSSYEQYF	TGTGCCAGCAGTACCCTGAGCGGGAAAAGCTCCTACGAGCAGTACTTC
TRBV6-5	.	TRBJ2-1	TRBD2	CASSSPRSGSNEQFF	TGTGCCAGCAGTTCCCCGCGCAGCGGGAGCAATGAGCAGTTCTTC
TRBV15	.	TRBJ2-1	TRBD2	CATSSDRTSGIGEQFF	TGTGCCACCAGCAGCGATAGGACTAGCGGGATAGGAGAGCAGTTCTTC
TRBV7-3	.	TRBJ2-1	TRBD1	CASSLSGTAREQFF	TGTGCCAGCAGCTTAAGTGGGACAGCCCGGGAGCAGTTCTTC